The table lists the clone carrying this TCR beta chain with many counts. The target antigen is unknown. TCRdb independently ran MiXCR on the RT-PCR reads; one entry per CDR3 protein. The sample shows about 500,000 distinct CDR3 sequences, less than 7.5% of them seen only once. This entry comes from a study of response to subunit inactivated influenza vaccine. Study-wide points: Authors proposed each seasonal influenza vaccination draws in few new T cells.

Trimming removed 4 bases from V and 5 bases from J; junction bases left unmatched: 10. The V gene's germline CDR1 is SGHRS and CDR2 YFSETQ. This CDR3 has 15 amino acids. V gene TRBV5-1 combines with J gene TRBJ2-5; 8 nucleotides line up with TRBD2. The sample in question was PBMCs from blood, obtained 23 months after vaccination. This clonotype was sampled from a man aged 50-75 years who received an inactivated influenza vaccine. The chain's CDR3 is CASSTGTVAGETQYF. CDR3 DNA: TGCGCCAGCAGCACCGGGACTGTAGCGGGGGAGACCCAGTACTTC.